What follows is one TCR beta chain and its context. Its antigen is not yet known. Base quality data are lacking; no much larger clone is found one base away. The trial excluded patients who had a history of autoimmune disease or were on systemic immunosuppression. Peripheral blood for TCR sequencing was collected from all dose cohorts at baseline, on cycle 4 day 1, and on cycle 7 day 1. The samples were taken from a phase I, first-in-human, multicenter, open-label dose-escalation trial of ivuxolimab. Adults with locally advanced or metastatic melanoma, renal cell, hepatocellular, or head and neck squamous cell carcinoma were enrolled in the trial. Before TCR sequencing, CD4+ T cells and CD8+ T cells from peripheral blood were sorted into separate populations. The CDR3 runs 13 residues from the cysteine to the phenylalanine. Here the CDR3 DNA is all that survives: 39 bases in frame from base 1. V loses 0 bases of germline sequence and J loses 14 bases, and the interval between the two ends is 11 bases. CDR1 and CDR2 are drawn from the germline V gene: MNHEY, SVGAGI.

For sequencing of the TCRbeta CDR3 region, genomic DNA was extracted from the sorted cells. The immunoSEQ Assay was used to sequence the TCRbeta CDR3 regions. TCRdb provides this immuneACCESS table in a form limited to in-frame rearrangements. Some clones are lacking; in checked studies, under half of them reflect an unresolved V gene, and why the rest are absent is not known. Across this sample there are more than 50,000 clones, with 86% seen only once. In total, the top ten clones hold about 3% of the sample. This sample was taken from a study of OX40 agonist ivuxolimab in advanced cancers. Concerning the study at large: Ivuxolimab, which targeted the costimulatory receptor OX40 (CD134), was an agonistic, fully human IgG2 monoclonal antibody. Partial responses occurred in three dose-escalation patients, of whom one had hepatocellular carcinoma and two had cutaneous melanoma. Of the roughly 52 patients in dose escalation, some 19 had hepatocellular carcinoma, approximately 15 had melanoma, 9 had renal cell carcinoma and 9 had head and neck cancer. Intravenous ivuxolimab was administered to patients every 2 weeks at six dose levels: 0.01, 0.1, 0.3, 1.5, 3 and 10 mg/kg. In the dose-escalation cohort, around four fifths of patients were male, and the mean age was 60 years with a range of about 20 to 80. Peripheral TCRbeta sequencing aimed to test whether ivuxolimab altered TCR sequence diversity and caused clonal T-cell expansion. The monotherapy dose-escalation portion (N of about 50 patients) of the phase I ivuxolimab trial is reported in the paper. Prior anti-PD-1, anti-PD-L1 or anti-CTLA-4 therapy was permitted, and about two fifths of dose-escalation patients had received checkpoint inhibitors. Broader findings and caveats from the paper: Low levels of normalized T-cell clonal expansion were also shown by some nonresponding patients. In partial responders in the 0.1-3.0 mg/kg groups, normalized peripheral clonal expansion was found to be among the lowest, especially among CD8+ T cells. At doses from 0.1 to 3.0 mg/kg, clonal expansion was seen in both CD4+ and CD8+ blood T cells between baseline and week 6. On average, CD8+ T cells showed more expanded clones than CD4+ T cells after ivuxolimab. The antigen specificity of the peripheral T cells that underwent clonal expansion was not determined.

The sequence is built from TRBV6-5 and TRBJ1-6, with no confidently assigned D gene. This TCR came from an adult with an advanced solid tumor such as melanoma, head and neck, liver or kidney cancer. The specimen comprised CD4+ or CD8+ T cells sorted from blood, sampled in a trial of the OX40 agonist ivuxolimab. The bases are TGTGCCAGCAGTTACTCAAACCCCTCGACCCTCCACTTT. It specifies CASSYSNPSTLHF.